The 19 T cell receptor beta chains in this list originate from one sample, sequenced in a study of cytomegalovirus exposure and HLA in healthy donors. The primer mix had 60 Vbeta and 13 Jbeta primers. Sequencing used immunoSEQ multiplex PCR; TCRdb keeps in-frame clones, though not all of them. The sample comprises 90,000 to 100,000 clones, 9.4% of which are singletons, and just over 5% rests with the top ten. The material sequenced was PBMCs. The origin of the receptors is a middle-aged man in good health and CMV-seropositive.

The rearrangement joins TRBV7-9 to TRBJ2-1; TRBD2 might be the D (6 bases). The V end was cut by 1 base, the J end by 6 bases, with 16 bases between. The length of the CDR3 is 16 residues. CDR1 is SEHNR and CDR2 is FQNEAQ in the germline V gene (reference sequence). CDR3 sequence (DNA): TGTGCCAGCAGCTTAGTTGGAAGGAGGGTTACCAATGAGCAGTTCTTC. Protein sequence: CASSLVGRRVTNEQFF. Together with reference TRBV7-9 and TRBJ2-1, the CDR3 gives the full variable domain: DTGVSQNPRHKITKRGQNVTFRCDPISEHNRLYWYRQTLGQGPEFLTYFQNEAQLEKSRLLSDRFSAERPKGSFSTLEIQRTEQGDSAMYLCASSLVGRRVTNEQFFGPGTRLTVL.

The table lists this clone with a few counts. This rearrangement joins TRBV5-6 to TRBJ1-1, with D tentatively TRBD1 (5 bases). Germline loops: CDR1 SGHDT, CDR2 YYEEEE. CDR3 length equals 14 residues. The ends were cut back, 0 bases at V and 3 bases at J, with 9 bases in the middle. The CDR3 region is CASSLGLGDTEAFF. CDR3 in DNA: TGTGCCAGCAGCTTGGGCCTAGGGGACACTGAAGCTTTCTTT.

CDR3 coding DNA: TGTGCCAGTAGAACCAGACAGGTCGGGGCTGGCTACACCTTC. Translated: CASRTRQVGAGYTF. This sequence joins TRBV19 and TRBJ1-2, with TRBD1 as a possible D gene (6 bases). The CDR3 runs to 14 residues. V dropped 6 bases and J dropped 7 bases, with 18 bases sitting between them. Germline V lookup: CDR1 LNHDA, CDR2 SQIVND (reference sequence). Filled out from reference TRBV19 and TRBJ1-2, the complete variable domain reads DGGITQSPKYLFRKEGQNVTLSCEQNLNHDAMYWYRQDPGQGLRLIYYSQIVNDFQKGDIAEGYSVSREKKESFPLTVTSAQKNPTAFYLCASRTRQVGAGYTFGSGTRLTVV.

This clone was found a few times. The rearrangement uses TRBV29-1 and TRBJ2-7; TRBD1 matches 8 bases. The CDR3 is made up of 13 amino acids. Germline V CDR1 and CDR2: SQVTM, ANQGSEA. With V trimmed by 6 bases and J by 4 bases, 8 bases remained unmatched. Here the CDR3 DNA reads TGCAGCGTCTCCGAAACAGGGGGATACGAGCAGTACTTC. As protein: CSVSETGGYEQYF.

This sequence joins TRBV7-2 and TRBJ2-7, with TRBD1 identical over 10 bases. The CDR3 covers 15 residues. Looked up from germline, CDR1 is SGHTA and CDR2 is FQGNSA. V dropped 5 bases and J dropped 1; count of bases not matched to a gene: 5. This CDR3 reads CASSPRDRGSYEQYF. The CDR3, as DNA: TGTGCCAGCAGCCCCCGGGACAGGGGATCCTACGAGCAGTACTTC. Full variable domain (rest looked up from reference TRBV7-2 and TRBJ2-7): GAGVSQSPSNKVTEKGKDVELRCDPISGHTALYWYRQSLGQGLEFLIYFQGNSAPDKSGLPSDRFSAERTGGSVSTLTIQRTQQEDSAVYLCASSPRDRGSYEQYFGPGTRLTVT.

The chain recombines TRBV18 with TRBJ2-7, with 10 bases identical to TRBD1. The germline V gene has CDR1 KGHSH and CDR2 LQKENI. The trim removed 4 bases at V and 3 bases at J, leaving 3 bases unmatched. This CDR3 has 14 residues. The CDR3 DNA reads TGTGCCAGCTCACTGGGACAGGGGTACTACGAGCAGTACTTC. This sequence encodes CASSLGQGYYEQYF.

There are a few counts of this clone. CDR3 sequence: CASSLGDTEAFF. The CDR3 nucleotides read TGTGCCAGCAGTTTGGGAGACACTGAAGCTTTCTTT. The rearrangement links TRBV28 to TRBJ1-1; D remains ambiguous. The CDR3 has 12 residues. V was clipped by 3 bases and J by 3 bases, with 5 bases between them. Per germline, CDR1 MDHEN and CDR2 SYDVKM.

This clone was found a few times. The chain is built from TRBV5-1 and TRBJ2-1; TRBD1 agrees at 7 bases. V trimming: 6 bases; J trimming: 4 bases; junction bases outside the gene matches: 10. From germline, CDR1 is SGHRS and CDR2 YFSETQ. The CDR3 totals 15 residues. The CDR3 DNA is TGCGCCAGCACCGTGACGGGACAGCTGTACAATGAGCAGTTCTTC. It translates to CASTVTGQLYNEQFF.

This clone was counted between two and nine times. The V gene is TRBV11-2, the J gene TRBJ2-7; the match to TRBD2 covers 16 bases. V was pared by 3 bases and J by 3 bases, with 2 bases of the junction left unmatched. The CDR3 totals 16 residues. Germline loops: CDR1 SGHAT, CDR2 FQNNGV. CDR3 in DNA: TGTGCCAGCAGCTTGGGACTAGCGGGAGGGGGCTACGAGCAGTACTTC. Translation: CASSLGLAGGGYEQYF. Full variable domain (missing parts from reference TRBV11-2 and TRBJ2-7): EAGVAQSPRYKIIEKRQSVAFWCNPISGHATLYWYQQILGQGPKLLIQFQNNGVVDDSQLPKDRFSAERLKGVDSTLKIQPAKLEDSAVYLCASSLGLAGGGYEQYFGPGTRLTVT.

In this sample, this clone turned up a few times. The CDR3, as DNA: TGTGCCAGCAGCTTCGGACAGGGTTACACTAGCGGGAGACTCTACGAGCAGTACTTC. Its translation: CASSFGQGYTSGRLYEQYF. The chain combines TRBV11-2 with TRBJ2-7; 11 nucleotides line up with TRBD2. Per germline, CDR1 SGHAT and CDR2 FQNNGV. Trimming removed 3 bases from V and 3 bases from J; junction bases left unmatched: 16. This CDR3 is 19 amino acids long.

The chain is built from TRBV6-1 and TRBJ2-2, with D possibly TRBD1 on 5 matching bases. Germline values: CDR1 MNHNS, CDR2 SASEGT. The CDR3 has 15 amino acids. V was shortened by 5 bases and J by 0 bases, with 10 bases between the two germline ends. The CDR3, as DNA: TGTGCCAGCAGTCGCAGGGTAACGAACACCGGGGAGCTGTTTTTT. Translating gives CASSRRVTNTGELFF.

This chain links TRBV27 with TRBJ2-1; 11 bases line up with TRBD2. Trimming removed 2 bases from V and 12 bases from J; junction bases left unmatched: 0. The CDR3 consists of 12 residues. Germline loops: CDR1 MNHEY, CDR2 SMNVEV (reference sequence). The CDR3 bases are TGTGCCAGCAGTTTAACTAGCGGGAGGCAGTTCTTC. It translates to CASSLTSGRQFF.

In its sample, this clone was seen a few times. This rearrangement joins TRBV7-2 to TRBJ2-7; 7 bases map to TRBD1. With 0 bases clipped from V and 2 bases from J, the junction kept 4 bases outside the gene matches. From germline, CDR1 is SGHTA and CDR2 FQGNSA. This CDR3 has 15 amino acids. The CDR3 reads CASSLASGQTYEQYF. For the CDR3, the DNA is TGTGCCAGCAGCTTAGCTTCGGGACAGACCTACGAGCAGTACTTC. The full variable domain, in which reference TRBV7-2 and TRBJ2-7 provide the parts outside the CDR3, is GAGVSQSPSNKVTEKGKDVELRCDPISGHTALYWYRQSLGQGLEFLIYFQGNSAPDKSGLPSDRFSAERTGGSVSTLTIQRTQQEDSAVYLCASSLASGQTYEQYFGPGTRLTVT.

This clone was recorded a few times. V usage is TRBV7-9 and J usage is TRBJ2-6, with TRBD1 matching 8 bases. Germline assignment: CDR1 SEHNR and CDR2 FQNEAQ (reference sequence). After removal of 5 bases from V and 3 bases from J, the junction contained 6 bases not matched to a gene. This CDR3 has 16 amino acids. CDR3 sequence (DNA): TGTGCCAGCAGCCTTCAGGGGGCGCTTGGGGCCAACGTCCTGACTTTC. It specifies CASSLQGALGANVLTF.

By frequency in the sample, this clone is medium-sized. V is TRBV6-1 and J is TRBJ2-7, with TRBD1 matching 7 bases. Losses at the gene ends were 6 bases for V and 2 bases for J; bases not matched to a gene: 4. Germline V gives CDR1 MNHNS, CDR2 SASEGT. This CDR3 spans 13 amino acids. The CDR3 is CASSTGTAYEQYF. Here the CDR3 DNA reads TGTGCCAGCAGCACCGGGACAGCCTACGAGCAGTACTTC.

This clone has more than one count but fewer than ten. This chain uses TRBV27 with TRBJ1-6; 8 bases fit TRBD1. The J segment lost 4 bases and the V segment lost 6 bases, leaving 2 bases of the junction unmatched. CDR3 length: 14 residues. CDR1 and CDR2 from the germline V gene are MNHEY and SMNVEV (reference sequence). The CDR3 DNA reads as TGTGCCAGCAGAACAGGGGGGTATAATTCACCCCTCCACTTT. This sequence encodes CASRTGGYNSPLHF.

At least ten counts were recorded for this clone. The chain recombines TRBV7-2 with TRBJ2-7, with TRBD2 identical over 9 bases. Germline V gene data show CDR1 as SGHTA and CDR2 as FQGNSA. The trim removed 5 bases at V and 4 bases at J, leaving 9 bases unmatched. The CDR3 is made up of 15 amino acids. The CDR3 bases are TGTGCCAGCAGCCTCGCCCTAGCGGGGTTGTACGAGCAGTACTTC. Translated: CASSLALAGLYEQYF.

The CDR3 DNA reads TGTGCCAGCTCACCAAAACAGGGGCCAGGAGAGACCCAGTACTTC. It is translated as CASSPKQGPGETQYF. The J gene is TRBJ2-5, the V gene TRBV18, with 7 bases identical to TRBD1. V gave up 2 bases and J gave up 4 bases; unmatched junction bases: 7. Germline CDR1 reads KGHSH; CDR2 reads LQKENI. CDR3 size: 15 residues.

The V call is TRBV28, the J call TRBJ1-5; 9 positions match TRBD1. The CDR3 extends over 15 amino acids. From germline, CDR1 is MDHEN and CDR2 SYDVKM. Unmatched junction bases numbered 4, after V lost 5 bases and J lost 2 bases. CDR3 sequence: CASSTQGAGNQPQHF. The DNA for the CDR3 is TGTGCCAGCAGTACACAGGGGGCCGGCAATCAGCCCCAGCATTTT.